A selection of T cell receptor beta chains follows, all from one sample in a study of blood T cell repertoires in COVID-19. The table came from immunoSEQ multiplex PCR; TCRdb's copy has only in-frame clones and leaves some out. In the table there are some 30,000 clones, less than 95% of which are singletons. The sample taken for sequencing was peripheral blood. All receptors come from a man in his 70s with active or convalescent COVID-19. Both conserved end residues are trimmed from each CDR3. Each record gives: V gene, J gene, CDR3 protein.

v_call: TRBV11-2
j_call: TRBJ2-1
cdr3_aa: ASSLVGTSGTWNEQF

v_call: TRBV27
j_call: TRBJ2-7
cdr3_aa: ASSFGWGGGNEQY

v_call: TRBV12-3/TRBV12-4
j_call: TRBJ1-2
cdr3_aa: ASSLGESYGYT

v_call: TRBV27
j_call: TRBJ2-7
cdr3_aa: ASSLYSVGQGAYEQY

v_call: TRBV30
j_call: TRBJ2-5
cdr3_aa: AWSAGQGGGQETQY

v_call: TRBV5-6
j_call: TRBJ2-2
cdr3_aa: ASSRDTGELF

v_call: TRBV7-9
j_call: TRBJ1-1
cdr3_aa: ASSLDRVPVNTEAF

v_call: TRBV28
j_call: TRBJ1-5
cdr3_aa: ASSPGDRGGHQPQH

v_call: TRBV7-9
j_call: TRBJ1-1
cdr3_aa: ASTLQGISEAF

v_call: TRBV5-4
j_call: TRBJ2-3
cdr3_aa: ASSSYGQRGDNTQY

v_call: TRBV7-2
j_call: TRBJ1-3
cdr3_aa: ASSLDGLLTSGNTIY

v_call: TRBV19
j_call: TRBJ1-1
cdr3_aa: ASTTQGGNTEAF

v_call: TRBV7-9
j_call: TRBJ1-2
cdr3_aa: ASSLSTAHGYT

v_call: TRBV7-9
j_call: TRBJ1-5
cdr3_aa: ASSLGYGSNQPQH

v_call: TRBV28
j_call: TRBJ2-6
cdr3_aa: ASRTGQGAIGANVLT